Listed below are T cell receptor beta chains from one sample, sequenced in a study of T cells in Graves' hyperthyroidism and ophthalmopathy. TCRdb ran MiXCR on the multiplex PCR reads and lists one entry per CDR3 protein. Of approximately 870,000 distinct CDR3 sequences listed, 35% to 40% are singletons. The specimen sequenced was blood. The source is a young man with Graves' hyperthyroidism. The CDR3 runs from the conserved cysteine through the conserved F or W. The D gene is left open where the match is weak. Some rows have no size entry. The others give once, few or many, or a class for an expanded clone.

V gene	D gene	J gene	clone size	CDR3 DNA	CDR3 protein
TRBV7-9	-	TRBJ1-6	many	TGTGCCAGCAGCTTAGCTTCGGCTAATTCACCCCTCCACTTT	CASSLASANSPLHF
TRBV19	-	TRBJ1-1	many	TGTGCCAGCAGCCCGGGACAGAACACTGAAGCTTTCTTT	CASSPGQNTEAFF
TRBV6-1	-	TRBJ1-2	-	TGTGCCAGCAGTCCCGACGCCTATGGCTACACCTTC	CASSPDAYGYTF
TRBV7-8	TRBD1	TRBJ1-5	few	TGTGCCAGCAGCTTAGCGTTTCCAGGGGGCTATCAGCCCCAGCATTTT	CASSLAFPGGYQPQHF
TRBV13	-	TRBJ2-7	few	TGTGCCAGCAGCTTCTTCGGGGCCGAGCAGTACTTC	CASSFFGAEQYF
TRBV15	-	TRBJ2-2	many	TGTGCCACCAGCAGAGATACTACAGGGACCGGGGAGCTGTTTTTT	CATSRDTTGTGELFF
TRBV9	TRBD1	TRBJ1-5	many	TGTGCCAGCAGCGGAGGGGGCGTAAATCAGCCCCAGCATTTT	CASSGGGVNQPQHF
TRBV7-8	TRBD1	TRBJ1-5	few	TGTGCCAGCAGCCCCGGGACAGGGGCGGTTAGCAATCAGCCCCAGCATTTT	CASSPGTGAVSNQPQHF
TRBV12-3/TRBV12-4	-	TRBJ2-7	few	TGTGCCAGCAGTACCGGACAGTCCTACGAGCAGTACTTC	CASSTGQSYEQYF
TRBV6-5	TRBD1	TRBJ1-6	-	TGTGCCAGCAGCCTATCGACAGGGGAGGAATCACCCCTCCACTTT	CASSLSTGEESPLHF
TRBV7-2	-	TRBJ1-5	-	TGTGCCAGCAGCCAAGTATCACAGGGAGTATCGATAAATCAGCCCCAGCATTTT	CASSQVSQGVSINQPQHF
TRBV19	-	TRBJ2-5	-	TGTACCAGTAGTCCGGGAGAGACCCAGTACTTC	CTSSPGETQYF
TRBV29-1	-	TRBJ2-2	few	TGCAGCGCTGCCCACTCAGGGGACAACACCGGGGAGCTGTTTTTT	CSAAHSGDNTGELFF
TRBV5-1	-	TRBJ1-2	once	TGTGCCAGCAGCTGGATTGGAGGGATCTATGGCTACACCTTC	CASSWIGGIYGYTF